The sequence of this TCR beta chain was determined in a study of T cell changes during pregnancy in multiple sclerosis. The method was immunoSEQ multiplex PCR; TCRdb's version includes in-frame clones alone and lacks a portion of them. The sample shows fewer than 50,000 clones, 85% to 95% of them seen only once. The V and J ends lost 0 bases and 7 bases respectively, with 8 bases between them. Germline-derived CDR1 and CDR2 are SGDLS and YYNGEE. This CDR3 region has 12 residues. The specimen was CD8+ T cells from peripheral blood mononuclear cells, collected before pregnancy. The clonotype was recovered from a female donor with multiple sclerosis, enrolled in a pregnancy study. The rearrangement joins TRBV9 to TRBJ2-7; a possible D gene is TRBD2 (6 bases). The CDR3 DNA sequence: TGTGCCAGCAGCGTAGCGGAGGGAGAGCAGTACTTC. Encoded protein: CASSVAEGEQYF.